A selection of T cell receptor beta chains follows, all from one sample in a study of blood T cell repertoires in COVID-19. Generated by immunoSEQ multiplex PCR, the TCRdb table keeps only in-frame clones and is missing some. The data hold 250,000 or so clones, with around 86% observed a single time. Source material: PBMCs or T cells enriched from blood (not recorded which). The receptors shown here come from a man in his forties who had recovered from COVID-19. CDR3s include the opening cysteine and the closing phenylalanine or tryptophan. The order of the fields is V gene, clone size, D gene, J gene, CDR3 length, CDR3 protein, CDR3 DNA. The D gene is left open where the match is weak. Only some rows state a clone size, as once, few, many or a class for expanded clones.

TRBV30	few	-	TRBJ1-1	11	CAWAVYAEAFF	TGTGCCTGGGCAGTCTACGCTGAAGCTTTCTTT
TRBV5-1	-	TRBD1	TRBJ1-1	15	CASRVTGQGNTEAFF	TGCGCCAGCAGGGTCACCGGACAGGGGAACACTGAAGCTTTCTTT
TRBV11-2	-	TRBD2	TRBJ2-2	16	CASSLAVAGYTGELFF	TGTGCCAGCAGCTTAGCGGTAGCGGGGTACACCGGGGAGCTGTTTTTT
TRBV5-5	-	-	TRBJ1-1	14	CASSALGVNTEAFF	TGTGCCAGCAGCGCCCTCGGAGTGAACACTGAAGCTTTCTTT
TRBV23-1	-	TRBD2	TRBJ2-5	20	CASSQCLGGEAGGWQETQYF	TGCGCCAGCAGTCAATGTTTAGGGGGCGAAGCGGGGGGTTGGCAAGAGACCCAGTACTTC
TRBV18	-	TRBD1	TRBJ2-7	14	CASSRETGGTEQYF	TGTGCCAGCTCACGTGAGACAGGGGGGACCGAGCAGTACTTC
TRBV18	-	TRBD1	TRBJ2-5	17	CASSPWDRGQAGETQYF	TGTGCCAGCTCACCTTGGGACAGGGGGCAGGCTGGGGAGACCCAGTACTTC
TRBV30	-	TRBD1	TRBJ1-2	14	CAWREDRGDYGYTF	TGTGCCTGGAGGGAAGACAGGGGGGACTATGGCTACACCTTC
TRBV10-3	once	TRBD2	TRBJ2-1	15	CAISETSGTYNEQFF	TGTGCCATCAGTGAAACTAGCGGGACGTACAATGAGCAGTTCTTC
TRBV30	-	-	TRBJ1-2	13	CAWKLGGDNGYTF	TGTGCCTGGAAACTGGGAGGGGACAATGGCTACACCTTC
TRBV18	-	TRBD2	TRBJ2-1	14	CASSPGGLANEQFF	TGTGCCAGCTCACCAGGGGGACTAGCGAATGAGCAGTTCTTC
TRBV24-1	-	TRBD1	TRBJ2-5	15	CATSDSQTGPKTQYF	TGTGCCACCAGTGACTCGCAGACAGGGCCGAAGACCCAGTACTTC
TRBV11-1	-	-	TRBJ1-2	15	CASSLDSAGAGGYTF	TGTGCCAGCAGCTTAGATTCTGCGGGGGCCGGTGGCTACACCTTC
TRBV7-9	-	TRBD2	TRBJ2-5	14	CASSPTSGLLTQYF	TGTGCCAGCAGTCCGACTAGCGGCTTACTGACCCAGTACTTC
TRBV5-1	-	-	TRBJ1-1	14	CASSLSGGRTEAFF	TGCGCCAGCAGCTTGAGCGGGGGCAGGACTGAAGCTTTCTTT
TRBV5-1	-	-	TRBJ1-3	17	CASSLDGWWASGNTIYF	TGCGCCAGCAGCTTGGACGGTTGGTGGGCCTCTGGAAACACCATATATTTT
TRBV28	-	-	TRBJ2-7	17	CASSSLQVEGGSYEQYF	TGTGCCAGCAGTTCCCTTCAAGTAGAGGGAGGCTCCTACGAGCAGTACTTC
TRBV27	-	-	TRBJ1-5	16	CASSLTGTPSNQPQHF	TGTGCCAGCAGTTTAACTGGGACTCCAAGCAATCAGCCCCAGCATTTT
TRBV29-1	-	-	TRBJ1-1	11	CSVEPSGPAFF	TGCAGCGTTGAACCCTCAGGGCCCGCTTTCTTT
TRBV7-9	few	-	TRBJ2-3	16	CASSHGRGAATDTQYF	TGTGCCAGCAGCCACGGTCGGGGGGCGGCGACAGATACGCAGTATTTT
TRBV6-5	-	-	TRBJ2-3	14	CASTPRQPTDTQYF	TGTGCCAGCACCCCGAGACAGCCGACAGATACGCAGTATTTT
TRBV5-1	once	TRBD1	TRBJ1-1	15	CASSLRQGAGTEAFF	TGCGCCAGCAGCTTGAGACAGGGGGCCGGCACTGAAGCTTTCTTT
TRBV19	-	TRBD2	TRBJ2-1	15	CASSSSGRGDNEQFF	TGTGCCAGTAGTTCAAGCGGGAGGGGAGACAATGAGCAGTTCTTC
TRBV2	-	TRBD1	TRBJ2-7	13	CASFLDRENEQYF	TGTGCCAGCTTTCTGGACAGGGAAAACGAGCAGTACTTC
TRBV7-6	-	-	TRBJ1-3	15	CASSWDDSSGNTIYF	TGTGCCAGCAGCTGGGATGACAGCTCTGGAAACACCATATATTTT
TRBV27	few	TRBD2	TRBJ2-1	16	CASSFYRREGVNEQFF	TGTGCCAGCAGTTTTTACCGGCGGGAGGGGGTCAATGAGCAGTTCTTC
TRBV30	-	TRBD1	TRBJ1-2	14	CAWRLTGGKVGYTF	TGTGCCTGGAGACTGACAGGGGGGAAGGTTGGCTACACCTTC
TRBV5-1	-	TRBD1	TRBJ1-4	14	CASSLDRGDEKLFF	TGCGCCAGCAGCCTGGACAGGGGTGATGAAAAACTGTTTTTT
TRBV7-9	-	TRBD1	TRBJ1-6	18	CASSLARGTVRYNSPLHF	TGTGCCAGCAGCTTAGCGCGTGGGACAGTAAGGTATAATTCACCCCTCCACTTT
TRBV20-1	-	-	TRBJ2-7	11	CSASRGYEQYF	TGCAGTGCTAGCAGGGGTTACGAGCAGTACTTC
TRBV9	-	-	TRBJ1-2	16	CASRLPPAGPNYGYTF	TGTGCCAGCAGGTTGCCTCCCGCGGGACCTAACTATGGCTACACCTTC
TRBV19	once	-	TRBJ1-5	16	CASSIVVRSSNQPQHF	TGTGCCAGTAGTATAGTCGTCAGATCGAGCAATCAGCCCCAGCATTTT
TRBV7-3	-	-	TRBJ1-1	13	CASSSQGSNEAFF	TGTGCCAGCAGCTCTCAGGGAAGCAATGAAGCTTTCTTT
TRBV6-5	-	TRBD2	TRBJ2-1	15	CASRFLSGGPGEQFF	TGTGCCAGCAGATTCCTTAGCGGGGGGCCGGGTGAGCAGTTCTTC
TRBV25-1	-	TRBD1	TRBJ1-2	15	CASSATGTGSYGYTF	TGTGCCAGCAGTGCCACCGGGACAGGGAGCTATGGCTACACCTTC
TRBV5-6	-	TRBD1	TRBJ1-2	15	CASSPGQGFNYGYTF	TGTGCCAGCAGCCCGGGACAGGGGTTTAACTATGGCTACACCTTC
TRBV6-1	once	TRBD1	TRBJ1-2	15	CASSEVLTGGRGYTF	TGTGCCAGCAGTGAAGTATTAACAGGGGGCCGGGGCTACACCTTC
TRBV27	-	-	TRBJ2-1	11	CASSFGGEQFF	TGTGCCAGCAGTTTCGGGGGTGAGCAGTTCTTC
TRBV7-3	-	-	TRBJ1-4	17	CASSLLGRGVTNEKLFF	TGTGCCAGCAGCTTACTGGGCAGGGGTGTAACTAATGAAAAACTGTTTTTT
TRBV11-3	once	-	TRBJ2-5	16	CASSLGQAGRQETQYF	TGTGCCAGCAGCTTGGGGCAAGCGGGTAGGCAAGAGACCCAGTACTTC
TRBV7-3	medium-sized	-	TRBJ2-2	16	CASSLNRALNTGELFF	TGTGCCAGCAGCTTAAACAGGGCCCTGAACACCGGGGAGCTGTTTTTT
TRBV7-7	few	TRBD1	TRBJ2-5	15	CASSLSRDRGETQYF	TGTGCTAGCAGCCTATCCCGGGACAGGGGGGAGACCCAGTACTTC
TRBV13	-	TRBD1	TRBJ1-3	16	CASSLLSGGYGNTIYF	TGTGCCAGCAGCTTACTTTCAGGGGGCTATGGAAACACCATATATTTT
TRBV18	-	-	TRBJ1-5	13	CASSPEGSQPQHF	TGTGCCAGCTCACCGGAGGGGAGCCAGCCCCAGCATTTT
TRBV6-5	-	TRBD2	TRBJ2-7	16	CASSYSGGALSYEQYF	TGTGCCAGCAGTTACTCCGGGGGGGCACTCTCCTACGAGCAGTACTTC
TRBV2	-	-	TRBJ2-7	12	CASTGDSYEQYF	TGTGCCAGCACGGGGGATTCCTACGAGCAGTACTTC
TRBV11-2	few	-	TRBJ1-4	15	CASSSSGVTNEKLFF	TGTGCCAGCAGCTCGTCAGGGGTAACTAATGAAAAACTGTTTTTT
TRBV19	few	TRBD2	TRBJ2-5	13	CASSKAGGETQYF	TGTGCCAGTAGTAAGGCGGGAGGAGAGACCCAGTACTTC
TRBV3-1/TRBV3-2	-	-	TRBJ2-7	13	CASSQGGVDEQYF	TGTGCCAGCAGCCAAGGAGGCGTTGACGAGCAGTACTTC
TRBV7-9	-	-	TRBJ2-3	15	CASPRSSRDTDTQYF	TGTGCCAGCCCACGGAGTAGCAGGGACACAGATACGCAGTATTTT
TRBV9	-	-	TRBJ2-1	15	CASSGGGAGRNEQFF	TGTGCCAGCAGCGGCGGAGGGGCGGGGCGGAATGAGCAGTTCTTC
TRBV6-5	once	-	TRBJ1-1	13	CASSATENTEAFF	TGTGCCAGCAGCGCTACAGAGAACACTGAAGCTTTCTTT
TRBV12-3/TRBV12-4	-	-	TRBJ2-1	12	CASSFGANEQFF	TGTGCCAGCAGTTTCGGAGCCAATGAGCAGTTCTTC
TRBV11-2	-	-	TRBJ2-3	13	CASSLPGTDTQYF	TGTGCCAGCAGCTTACCCGGCACAGATACGCAGTATTTT
TRBV19	few	TRBD1	TRBJ2-6	18	CASSVVGQGFTGANVLTF	TGTGCCAGTAGTGTAGTCGGACAGGGTTTCACTGGGGCCAACGTCCTGACTTTC
TRBV27	-	-	TRBJ2-3	16	CASSSPGSASTDTQYF	TGTGCCAGCAGTTCCCCGGGTAGCGCTAGCACAGATACGCAGTATTTT
TRBV5-1	few	TRBD1	TRBJ1-4	16	CASSLGGDRDGEKLFF	TGCGCCAGCAGCCTCGGGGGGGACAGGGACGGAGAAAAACTGTTTTTT
TRBV30	-	-	TRBJ2-2	15	CAWTPGSSITGELFF	TGTGCCTGGACCCCGGGGAGCAGCATCACCGGGGAGCTGTTTTTT
TRBV28	-	-	TRBJ1-2	18	CASSHRQLGWFANYGYTF	TGTGCCAGCAGCCACAGACAGCTCGGGTGGTTCGCTAACTATGGCTACACCTTC
TRBV6-5	-	-	TRBJ2-3	15	CASSFSRSTADTQYF	TGTGCCAGCAGTTTCAGTCGAAGTACAGCAGATACGCAGTATTTT